The 25 T cell receptor beta chains below all came from one sample that was sequenced in a study of metastatic and nonmetastatic thyroid tumors. Among the patients, none had received any treatment before thyroid surgery. TCRdb re-called clones via MiXCR from the PCR reads. The repertoire includes over 20,000 clones, around 30% of them detected once, and over 12% sits in the top ten. What was sequenced was blood. The receptors originated from a female donor with papillary thyroid cancer or a benign thyroid nodule (not recorded which). Some clones in this sample may be carry-over from other donors' samples.

This clone was counted at least ten times. The chain joins TRBV2 to TRBJ1-5; 9 bases align to TRBD1. Looked up from germline, CDR1 is SNHLY and CDR2 is FYNNEI. The ends lost 4 bases at V and 7 bases at J; junction bases unmatched: 8. The CDR3 is made up of 15 amino acids. CDR3 in DNA: TGTGCCAGCAGTGCCAGGACAGGGGTGGCCCAGCCCCAGCATTTT. Amino acids: CASSARTGVAQPQHF.

The chain uses TRBV30 and TRBJ2-1; 11 bases align to TRBD2. The CDR3 consists of 16 residues. Germline values: CDR1 GTSNPN, CDR2 SVGIG (reference sequence). The V gene end was trimmed by 1 base and the J gene end by 7 bases; junction bases not matched to a gene: 9. The CDR3 loop is CAWSDLLAGVDNEQFF. The DNA of the CDR3 is TGTGCCTGGAGTGACCTACTAGCGGGAGTAGATAATGAGCAGTTCTTC.

By share of the sample, this clone is medium-sized. The chain carries TRBV20-1 and TRBJ2-1, with D tentatively TRBD1 or TRBD2 (6 bases each). Trimming took 6 bases from V and 8 from J, leaving 23 bases between them. The length of the CDR3 is 15 residues. Germline V gene data show CDR1 as DFQATT and CDR2 as SNEGSKA (reference sequence). CDR3 protein: CSATIRGVGFDEQFF. DNA of the CDR3: TGCAGTGCCACGATAAGGGGGGTCGGGTTCGATGAGCAGTTCTTC.

This clone was counted many times. CDR3 coding DNA: TGCAGCGTTGAAGTAGCCGAGCAGTTCTTC. Translating gives CSVEVAEQFF. The V and J genes are TRBV29-1 and TRBJ2-1, with no clear D. The ends were cut back, 1 base at V and 10 bases at J, with 5 bases in the middle. The germline V gene encodes CDR1 SQVTM and CDR2 ANQGSEA. The CDR3 spans 10 residues.

This clone appeared many times. The genes are TRBV14 and TRBJ1-5; unclear D gene. The germline V and J ends were trimmed by 2 bases and 3 bases, with 5 bases remaining between them. This CDR3 contains 13 residues. The germline V gene encodes CDR1 SGHDN and CDR2 FVKESK. CDR3 nucleotides: TGTGCCAGCAGCCAAAACGTCAATCAGCCCCAGCATTTT. This sequence encodes CASSQNVNQPQHF.

This clone is labeled medium-sized. V and J are TRBV3-1 and TRBJ2-7; D unclear. This CDR3 has 15 amino acids. V shed 4 bases and J shed 2 bases, with 15 bases lying between them. The germline V gene has CDR1 LGHDT and CDR2 YNNKEL (reference sequence). Here the CDR3 DNA reads TGTGCCAGCAGCCCATTAGGACCCAACCCCTACGAGCAGTACTTC. It yields the protein CASSPLGPNPYEQYF.

The chain has TRBV11-2 and TRBJ2-7, with D possibly matching TRBD2 (6 bases). V was shortened by 5 bases and J by 2 bases, with 19 bases between the two germline ends. The CDR3 consists of 16 residues. CDR1 and CDR2 (germline): SGHAT, FQNNGV. CDR3 nucleotide sequence: TGTGCCAGCAGCCTGGGGGGTTCAGGGTCCCCCTACGAGCAGTACTTC. This gives the protein CASSLGGSGSPYEQYF.

This clone appeared a few times. The J gene is TRBJ2-7, the V gene TRBV27, with 7 nucleotides matching TRBD1. Germline V gene lookup returns CDR1 MNHEY and CDR2 SMNVEV (reference sequence). The CDR3 spans 14 residues. V dropped 5 bases and J dropped 0; count of bases not matched to a gene: 4. CDR3 in amino acids: CASSRQGSSYEQYF. CDR3 DNA: TGTGCCAGCAGTAGACAGGGAAGCTCCTACGAGCAGTACTTC.

Many counts were recorded for this clone. The chain is built from TRBV5-1 and TRBJ2-5; tentative D call: TRBD1 (6 bases). This CDR3 spans 17 amino acids. Germline V gene lookup returns CDR1 SGHRS and CDR2 YFSETQ. The V and J ends lost 7 bases and 2 bases respectively, with 24 bases between them. The CDR3 protein is CASRLGTTGPAQETQYF. As DNA, the CDR3 is TGCGCCAGCCGATTAGGGACAACCGGACCCGCACAAGAGACCCAGTACTTC.

This clone was found many times. The CDR3 is CAIQGEIGGELFF. For the CDR3, the DNA is TGTGCCATACAGGGAGAGATTGGCGGGGAGCTGTTTTTT. This chain uses TRBV10-3 with TRBJ2-2; possible D gene TRBD1, 6 bases. The V gene lost 9 bases and the J gene lost 7 bases, with 15 bases spanning the gap. The germline V gene encodes CDR1 ENHRY and CDR2 SYGVKD. The CDR3 runs 13 residues.

This clone has ten or more counts. One base away lies a much larger clone, so this may be a sequencing read error. This sample includes further DNA sequences coding for the same CDR3. The J gene is TRBJ2-2, the V gene TRBV19; weak D call: TRBD1 (6 bases). V was clipped by 4 bases and J by 7 bases, with 16 bases between them. Germline V CDR1 and CDR2: LNHDA, SQIVND (reference sequence). The CDR3 has 15 amino acids. CDR3 DNA sequence: TGTGCCAGTAGTAACCCTTGGCAGGGGAACGGGGAGCTGTTTTTT. It yields the protein CASSNPWQGNGELFF.

A note on this clone: One end of the junction is discordant with germline, which a read error may explain. This chain connects TRBV7-2 to TRBJ2-7; 7 bases map to TRBD2. Germline CDR1 SGHTA, CDR2 FQGNSA. The CDR3 sequence is 13 residues long. CDR3 loop: CASSLARGGEQYF. DNA of the CDR3: TGTGCCAGCAGCCTAGCACGCGGGGGTGAGCAGTACTTC.

The chain employs TRBV28 and TRBJ1-5; the D is unclear. The CDR3 sequence is 14 residues long. V dropped 9 bases and J dropped 2 bases, with 14 bases sitting between them. Germline CDR1 MDHEN, CDR2 SYDVKM. The CDR3, as DNA: TGTGCCAGTATTCGGGTGAAGGGCAATCAGCCCCAGCATTTT. Protein product: CASIRVKGNQPQHF. The variable domain in full, with the rest retrieved from reference TRBV28 and TRBJ1-5, is DVKVTQSSRYLVKRTGEKVFLECVQDMDHENMFWYRQDPGLGLRLIYFSYDVKMKEKGDIPEGYSVSREKKERFSLILESASTNQTSMYLCASIRVKGNQPQHFGDGTRLSIL.

This clone was found once. The gene calls are TRBV4-1 and TRBJ1-6; D remains unclear. Germline CDR1 reads MGHRA; CDR2 reads YSYEKL. The CDR3 spans 12 residues. Trimming stripped 4 bases from V and 10 bases from J, with 8 bases between. The CDR3 is CASSPAVSPLHF. The CDR3 DNA reads as TGCGCCAGCAGCCCTGCGGTATCACCCCTCCACTTT.

This clone ranks as medium-sized. The chain couples TRBV2 to TRBJ1-2; 8 positions agree with TRBD1. The CDR3 sequence is 12 residues long. Unmatched junction bases numbered 5, after V lost 6 bases and J lost 8 bases. The germline V gene encodes CDR1 SNHLY and CDR2 FYNNEI. This CDR3 is CASRGTGVGYTF. The CDR3 coding sequence is TGTGCCAGCAGGGGGACAGGCGTCGGCTACACCTTC.

This clone has a count of ten or more. A read error may account for a junction end that differs from germline. V is TRBV5-8 and J is TRBJ1-1, with TRBD1 matching 8 bases. The CDR3 length is 14 residues. From germline, CDR1 is SGHTS and CDR2 YDEGEE. CDR3 region: CASSLDREDTEAFF. Here the CDR3 DNA reads TGTGCCAGCAGTTTGGACAGGGAAGACACTGAAGCTTTCTTT.

The V call is TRBV12-3 or TRBV12-4, the J call TRBJ1-1; D perhaps matches TRBD1 (5 bases). V was trimmed by 2 bases and J by 11 bases, leaving 12 bases between them. The CDR3 has 12 residues. The CDR3 DNA reads TGTGCCAGCAGTTTATCTGCAGGGACGGCTTTCTTT. Amino acid sequence: CASSLSAGTAFF.

The chain's CDR3 is CSAVVGTSEPDTQYF. CDR3 DNA: TGCAGTGCTGTCGTGGGGACTAGCGAACCAGATACGCAGTATTTT. The rearrangement joins TRBV20-1 to TRBJ2-3, with 10 bases lining up with TRBD2. There are 15 residues in the CDR3. Germline lookup yields CDR1 DFQATT and CDR2 SNEGSKA (reference sequence). V was pared by 5 bases and J by 4 bases, with 9 bases of the junction left unmatched.

The chain joins TRBV18 to TRBJ2-6; no firm D call. The CDR3 spans 17 residues. The V and J ends lost 2 bases and 0 bases respectively, with 11 bases between them. Germline lookup yields CDR1 KGHSH and CDR2 LQKENI. CDR3 sequence: CASSPEAPTSGANVLTF. DNA for the CDR3: TGTGCCAGCTCACCAGAGGCCCCCACCTCTGGGGCCAACGTCCTGACTTTC.

CDR3 in amino acids: CASSGERSYEQYF. CDR3 bases: TGCGCCAGCAGCGGGGAGAGGTCCTACGAGCAGTACTTC. The gene calls are TRBV5-1 and TRBJ2-7, with D perhaps TRBD2 (5 bases). Germline CDR1 reads SGHRS; CDR2 reads YFSETQ. The V end lost 4 bases, the J end lost 1 base, and 9 bases lay between the germline ends. The CDR3 loop spans 13 amino acids.

Ten or more counts support this clone. CDR3 bases: TGTGCCAGCAGCTTGAGACAGAACACTGAAGCTTTCTTT. Translation: CASSLRQNTEAFF. The V gene is TRBV5-4, the J gene TRBJ1-1; D is unclear. CDR1 is SGHNT, CDR2 YYREEE, per germline (reference sequence). The CDR3 sequence is 13 residues long. The V gene lost 1 base and the J gene lost 1 base, with 5 bases spanning the gap.

The chain links TRBV20-1 to TRBJ2-1; no definite D call. Germline CDR1 reads DFQATT; CDR2 reads SNEGSKA (reference sequence). The CDR3 consists of 15 residues. The V end was cut by 5 bases, the J end by 0 bases, with 14 bases between. CDR3 coding DNA: TGCAGTGCTGTCAAGGACGTGGGCTCCTACAATGAGCAGTTCTTC. This encodes CSAVKDVGSYNEQFF.

With respect to this clone: One junction end does not reproduce the germline sequence, and a read error may be involved. The genes are TRBV7-9 and TRBJ2-7; D may be TRBD2 (6 bases). The germline V gene has CDR1 SEHNR and CDR2 FQNEAQ (reference sequence). The CDR3 has 13 amino acids. The CDR3 loop reads CASILGREYGQYF. The CDR3 DNA follows: TGTGCCAGCATCTTGGGACGGGAGTACGGGCAGTACTTC.

This clone rates as medium-sized. This chain links TRBV27 with TRBJ1-2; D unclear. CDR3 length equals 13 residues. With 6 bases removed from V and 8 bases from J, the gap between germline ends came to 16 bases. From germline, CDR1 is MNHEY and CDR2 SMNVEV (reference sequence). The CDR3 loop reads CASSFISGGGYTF. As DNA, the CDR3 is TGTGCCAGCAGCTTTATATCGGGAGGCGGCTACACCTTC.

The genes are TRBV30 and TRBJ2-2; TRBD1 might be the D (6 bases). Germline CDR1 and CDR2: GTSNPN and SVGIG (reference sequence). This CDR3 region has 15 residues. Trimming removed 5 bases from V and 0 bases from J, with 13 bases in between. DNA for the CDR3: TGTGCCTGGCTATTGGACAGTCCGAACACCGGGGAGCTGTTTTTT. Protein sequence: CAWLLDSPNTGELFF.